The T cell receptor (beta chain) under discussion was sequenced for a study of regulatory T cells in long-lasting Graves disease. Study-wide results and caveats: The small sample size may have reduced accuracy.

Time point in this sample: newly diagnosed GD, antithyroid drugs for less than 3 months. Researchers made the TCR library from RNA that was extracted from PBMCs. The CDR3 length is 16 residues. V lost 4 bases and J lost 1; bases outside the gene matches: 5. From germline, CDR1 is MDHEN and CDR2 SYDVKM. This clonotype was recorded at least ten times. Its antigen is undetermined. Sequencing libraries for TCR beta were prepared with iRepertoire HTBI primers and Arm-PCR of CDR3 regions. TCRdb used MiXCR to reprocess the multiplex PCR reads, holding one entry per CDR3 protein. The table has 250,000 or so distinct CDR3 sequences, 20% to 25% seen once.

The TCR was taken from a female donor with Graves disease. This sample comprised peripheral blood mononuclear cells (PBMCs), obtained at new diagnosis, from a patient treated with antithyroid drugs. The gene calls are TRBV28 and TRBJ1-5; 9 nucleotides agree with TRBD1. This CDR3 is CASSSDRGLSNQPQHF. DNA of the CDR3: TGTGCCAGCAGTTCGGACAGGGGATTGAGCAATCAGCCCCAGCATTTT.